This T cell receptor beta chain was observed in a study of T cell changes during pregnancy in multiple sclerosis. Germline CDR1 SEHNR, CDR2 FQNEAQ (reference sequence). Trimming stripped 1 base from V and 0 bases from J, with 12 bases between. CDR3 length equals 16 residues. TCRdb's copy holds only in-frame clones and misses some; the assay was immunoSEQ multiplex PCR. The sample records 50,000 to 80,000 clones, 91% being singletons. The receptor comes from a female donor with multiple sclerosis, enrolled in a pregnancy study. The rearrangement joins TRBV7-9 to TRBJ2-5; tentative D call: TRBD1 (5 bases). This sample comprised CD8+ T cells from peripheral blood mononuclear cells, obtained before pregnancy. In DNA form, the CDR3 reads TGTGCCAGCAGCTTAGGCCGGACACCGGACCAAGAGACCCAGTACTTC. Translated: CASSLGRTPDQETQYF. Together with reference TRBV7-9 and TRBJ2-5, the CDR3 gives the full variable domain: DTGVSQNPRHKITKRGQNVTFRCDPISEHNRLYWYRQTLGQGPEFLTYFQNEAQLEKSRLLSDRFSAERPKGSFSTLEIQRTEQGDSAMYLCASSLGRTPDQETQYFGPGTRLLVL.